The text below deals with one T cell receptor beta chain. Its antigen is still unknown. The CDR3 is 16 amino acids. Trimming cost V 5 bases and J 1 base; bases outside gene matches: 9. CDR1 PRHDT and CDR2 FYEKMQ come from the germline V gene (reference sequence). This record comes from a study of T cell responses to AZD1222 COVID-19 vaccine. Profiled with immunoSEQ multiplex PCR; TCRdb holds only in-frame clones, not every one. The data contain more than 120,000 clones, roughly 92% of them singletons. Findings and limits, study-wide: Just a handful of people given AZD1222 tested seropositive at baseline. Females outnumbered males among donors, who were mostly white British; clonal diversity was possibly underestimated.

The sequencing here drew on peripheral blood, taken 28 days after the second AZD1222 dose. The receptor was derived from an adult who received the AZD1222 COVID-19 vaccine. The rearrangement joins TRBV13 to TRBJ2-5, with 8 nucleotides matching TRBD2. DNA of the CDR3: TGTGCCAGCAGCCCCCCCACTGCGGGGGGCCAAGAGACCCAGTACTTC. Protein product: CASSPPTAGGQETQYF.